This T cell receptor beta chain was profiled in a study of blood T cell repertoires in COVID-19. The overall study: COVID-19 samples from acute and convalescent phases originated in the United States, Italy and Spain.

Using immunoSEQ multiplex PCR, the repertoire was profiled, and TCRdb retains in-frame clones only, with some absent. Of a few hundred thousand clones listed, roughly nine tenths are singletons. In germline, CDR1 is MNHEY, CDR2 SVGAGI. The CDR3 totals 15 residues. V gave up 6 bases and J gave up 0 bases, with 12 bases separating them. Each participant's cohort was designated according to participant-reported clinical history. Exposed participants encountered a COVID-19 case during the 2 weeks preceding study entry. This TCR derives from a woman aged 40 to 55 who had been exposed to COVID-19. The J gene is TRBJ1-5, the V gene TRBV6-5, with TRBD1 as a possible D gene (6 bases). The sample taken for sequencing was PBMCs or T cells enriched from blood (not recorded which). The CDR3 sequence is CASSAVGGSNQPQHF. In nucleotides, the CDR3 is TGTGCCAGCAGCGCCGTAGGGGGTAGCAATCAGCCCCAGCATTTT.